These 25 T cell receptor beta chains were all obtained from the same sample, sequenced in a study of graft-versus-host responses after intestinal transplantation. The antigens these receptors bind are not known. Clones were read by immunoSEQ multiplex PCR, and TCRdb kept only the in-frame ones, dropping some. The sample records 70,000 to 100,000 clones, about 88% being singletons. The specimen comprised unstimulated CD4+ T cells sorted from spleen or lymph node cells, sampled before intestinal transplant. These receptors were taken from a human donor who received an intestinal transplant.

The CDR3 sequence is CAWSGGYEQYF. CDR3 coding DNA: TGTGCCTGGAGTGGAGGCTACGAGCAGTACTTC. The chain carries TRBV30 and TRBJ2-7; no clear D. From germline, CDR1 is GTSNPN and CDR2 SVGIG (reference sequence). This CDR3 is 11 amino acids long. Between the trimmed V and J ends, which lost 1 base and 3 bases, there was a span of 4 bases.

The J gene is TRBJ2-7, the V gene TRBV28; 7 bases fit TRBD1. CDR1 and CDR2 (germline): MDHEN, SYDVKM. There are 15 residues in the CDR3. With 5 bases clipped from V and 4 bases from J, the junction kept 11 bases outside the gene matches. The CDR3 DNA reads TGTGCCAGCAGTCAGACAGGGTGGAGTCGGTACGAGCAGTACTTC. Encoded protein: CASSQTGWSRYEQYF.

The CDR3 nucleotides are TGCGCCAGCAGTGCTCTTCCCGCGATCCCGAGGAGTACCGGGGAGCTGTTTTTT. The encoded protein is CASSALPAIPRSTGELFF. The chain is built from TRBV5-1 and TRBJ2-2; D gene unclear. Trimming left V 5 bases short and J 5 bases short, with 25 bases between. Germline V gives CDR1 SGHRS, CDR2 YFSETQ. The CDR3 runs 18 residues.

The chain has TRBV23-1 and TRBJ1-6; TRBD1 is a possible D gene (5 bases). TRBV23-1 qualifies as an ORF whose function is uncertain. This CDR3 is 15 amino acids long. Trimming removed 10 bases from V and 14 bases from J, with 27 bases in between. The CDR3 here is CAIQPILTVWGALHF. CDR3 nucleotide sequence: TGCGCCATCCAACCTATTTTGACCGTTTGGGGGGCCCTCCACTTT.

The chain recombines TRBV27 with TRBJ1-1; possibly TRBD1 for D (5 bases). Germline V gene sequence: CDR1 MNHEY, CDR2 SMNVEV (reference sequence). V dropped 2 bases and J dropped 5 bases, with 9 bases sitting between them. This CDR3 is built from 13 residues. The CDR3 loop is CASSLRGRTEAFF. CDR3 coding DNA: TGTGCCAGCAGTTTAAGGGGAAGGACTGAAGCTTTCTTT.

The rearrangement links TRBV9 to TRBJ2-1, with 10 bases fitting TRBD1. This CDR3 is built from 16 residues. Trimming cost V 2 bases and J 6 bases; bases outside gene matches: 8. CDR1 SGDLS and CDR2 YYNGEE come from the germline V gene. The CDR3 region is CASSVQPGQGRNEQFF. As DNA, the CDR3 is TGTGCCAGCAGCGTGCAACCGGGACAGGGGCGCAATGAGCAGTTCTTC.

Here the CDR3 DNA reads TGTGCCAGCAGTTTTGAGGCGATGGCCGGGGAGCTGTTTTTT. Its protein product is CASSFEAMAGELFF. This chain uses TRBV6-5 with TRBJ2-2; D is uncertain. The V end was cut by 4 bases, the J end by 6 bases, with 12 bases between. Germline V CDR1 and CDR2: MNHEY, SVGAGI. This CDR3 contains 14 residues.

The chain joins TRBV4-1 to TRBJ2-1, with 13 bases that match TRBD2. The ends lost 4 bases at V and 5 bases at J; junction bases unmatched: 2. Per germline, CDR1 MGHRA and CDR2 YSYEKL. There are 15 residues in the CDR3. The CDR3 nucleotides are TGCGCCAGCAGCCGGGGGACTAGCGGGGACAATGAGCAGTTCTTC. It translates to CASSRGTSGDNEQFF.

This clone has just a few counts. The chain couples TRBV12-5 to TRBJ1-1; 7 bases agree with TRBD1. CDR3 size: 12 residues. CDR1 LGHNT and CDR2 FRNRAP come from the germline V gene. Trimming removed 3 bases from V and 8 bases from J; junction bases left unmatched: 3. CDR3 residues: CASGFEGGEAFF. The CDR3 nucleotides read TGTGCTAGTGGTTTTGAAGGGGGCGAAGCTTTCTTT.

This chain joins TRBV9 and TRBJ2-1; TRBD2 aligns across 7 bases. V lost 3 bases and J lost 5; bases outside the gene matches: 17. CDR3 size: 18 residues. The germline V gene encodes CDR1 SGDLS and CDR2 YYNGEE. The CDR3 DNA follows: TGTGCCAGCAGCGCCTACCCAGCGGGAAGGGATCTTAACAATGAGCAGTTCTTC. This codes for CASSAYPAGRDLNNEQFF.

The V call is TRBV25-1, the J call TRBJ1-5, with 9 positions matching TRBD1. Trimming at V came to 8 bases and at J to 7 bases, leaving 9 bases not matched to a gene. CDR3 length: 14 amino acids. The V gene's germline CDR1 is MGHDK and CDR2 SYGVNS. This CDR3 reads CASRRDRVGQPQHF. In nucleotides, the CDR3 is TGTGCCAGCCGCCGGGACAGGGTGGGCCAGCCCCAGCATTTT.

The CDR3 reads CASSSGTGTNEKLFF. CDR3 nucleotide sequence: TGTGCCAGCAGTTCGGGTACTGGAACTAATGAAAAACTGTTTTTT. V usage is TRBV6-5 and J usage is TRBJ1-4; D unclear. The CDR3 length is 15 residues. V was pared by 4 bases and J by 1 base, with 10 bases between. Germline V gives CDR1 MNHEY, CDR2 SVGAGI.

V usage is TRBV14 and J usage is TRBJ2-1, with 13 bases lining up with TRBD2. Losses at the gene ends were 2 bases for V and 3 bases for J; bases not matched to a gene: 7. Germline values: CDR1 SGHDN, CDR2 FVKESK. The CDR3 has 18 amino acids. CDR3 in amino acids: CASSQLLLAGGNYNEQFF. The CDR3 nucleotides read TGTGCCAGCAGCCAACTTTTACTAGCGGGAGGGAACTACAATGAGCAGTTCTTC. Full variable domain (rest looked up from reference TRBV14 and TRBJ2-1): EAGVTQFPSHSVIEKGQTVTLRCDPISGHDNLYWYRRVMGKEIKFLLHFVKESKQDESGMPNNRFLAERTGGTYSTLKVQPAELEDSGVYFCASSQLLLAGGNYNEQFFGPGTRLTVL.

For this clone: A junction boundary mismatches the germline segment, possibly from a read error. V usage is TRBV5-1 and J usage is TRBJ1-1; possible D gene TRBD1, 6 bases. The CDR3 extends over 17 amino acids. Germline assignment: CDR1 SGHRS and CDR2 YFSETQ. The DNA of the CDR3 is TGCGCCAGCACCTTGCACGCAATTGGGACATCCACTACCGAAGCTTTCTTT. Translated: CASTLHAIGTSTTEAFF.

The chain employs TRBV7-9 and TRBJ2-1; TRBD2 agrees at 10 bases. The V gene's germline CDR1 is SEHNR and CDR2 FQNEAQ (reference sequence). The CDR3 runs 13 residues. CDR3 amino acids: CASRPSGSSEQFF. The CDR3 region has the DNA TGTGCGAGCCGGCCTAGCGGGAGTAGTGAGCAGTTCTTC. Supplemented by reference TRBV7-9 and TRBJ2-1, the full variable domain reads DTGVSQNPRHKITKRGQNVTFRCDPISEHNRLYWYRQTLGQGPEFLTYFQNEAQLEKSRLLSDRFSAERPKGSFSTLEIQRTEQGDSAMYLCASRPSGSSEQFFGPGTRLTVL.

This chain connects TRBV2 to TRBJ1-3; the D gene is possibly TRBD1 (5 bases). CDR1 SNHLY and CDR2 FYNNEI come from the germline V gene. V lost 2 bases, J lost 2 bases, and 7 bases lay in between. This CDR3 has 14 residues. CDR3 coding DNA: TGTGCCAGCAGTGAACAGGGCGCTGGAAACACCATATATTTT. Its translation is CASSEQGAGNTIYF.

The J gene is TRBJ2-2, the V gene TRBV4-2; no definite D call. The CDR3 totals 16 residues. V was trimmed by 0 bases and J by 1 base, leaving 9 bases between them. Germline assignment: CDR1 LGHNA and CDR2 YNFKEQ. The DNA for the CDR3 is TGTGCCAGCAGCCAAGATAGAAAGCGGAACACCGGGGAGCTGTTTTTT. As protein: CASSQDRKRNTGELFF.

The rearrangement links TRBV18 to TRBJ2-3; 8 positions match TRBD1. This CDR3 has 16 residues. The germline V gene has CDR1 KGHSH and CDR2 LQKENI. With 3 bases clipped from V and 3 bases from J, the junction kept 8 bases outside the gene matches. Here the CDR3 DNA reads TGTGCCAGCTCACCCTATCAGGGGGCAGGGACAGATACGCAGTATTTT. Translating it yields CASSPYQGAGTDTQYF.

CDR3 coding DNA: TGTGCCAGCAGCCCCTACTATAATTCACCCCTCCACTTT. Translation gives CASSPYYNSPLHF. V gene TRBV7-8 combines with J gene TRBJ1-6, with D unclear. Germline V gene lookup returns CDR1 SGHVS and CDR2 FQNEAQ. CDR3 size: 13 residues. V lost 5 bases, J lost 3 bases, and 5 bases lay in between.

The chain employs TRBV19 and TRBJ2-1; weak D call: TRBD2 (7 bases). CDR1 is LNHDA, CDR2 SQIVND, per germline (reference sequence). V lost 7 bases to trimming and J lost 3 bases, with 19 bases between them. The CDR3 consists of 16 residues. CDR3 sequence: CASKTQGGADYNEQFF. For the CDR3, the DNA is TGTGCCAGTAAGACTCAAGGGGGGGCTGACTACAATGAGCAGTTCTTC.

The chain combines TRBV7-8 with TRBJ2-1, with 9 nucleotides matching TRBD1. The CDR3 consists of 18 residues. Per germline, CDR1 SGHVS and CDR2 FQNEAQ. V lost 5 bases and J lost 6; bases outside the gene matches: 17. The DNA for the CDR3 is TGTGCCAGCAGCCTACACCACAGGGGGCTCGTTAGTGGCAATGAGCAGTTCTTC. Encoded protein: CASSLHHRGLVSGNEQFF.

This clone was counted only a few times. V usage is TRBV19 and J usage is TRBJ1-3; D is undetermined. CDR3 length: 14 amino acids. Germline V gives CDR1 LNHDA, CDR2 SQIVND (reference sequence). Trimming shortened V by 5 bases and J by 0 bases, and 8 bases separated the two germline ends. The DNA for the CDR3 is TGTGCCAGTAGTGTCCAGGACTCTGGAAACACCATATATTTT. This gives the protein CASSVQDSGNTIYF.

This clone was seen just once. The rearrangement uses TRBV5-1 and TRBJ2-7; 7 bases map to TRBD1. The length of the CDR3 is 14 residues. Losses at the gene ends were 5 bases for V and 2 bases for J; bases not matched to a gene: 7. Germline CDR1 reads SGHRS; CDR2 reads YFSETQ. CDR3 DNA: TGCGCCAGCAGGAGGTGGGACAGACCCTACGAGCAGTACTTC. It yields the protein CASRRWDRPYEQYF.

On this clone: The conserved final phenylalanine or tryptophan is absent from the CDR3, which likely points to a read error. The chain carries TRBV6-5 and TRBJ2-3; the D gene is possibly TRBD2 (5 bases). The CDR3 consists of 13 residues. The germline V gene encodes CDR1 MNHEY and CDR2 SVGAGI. Trimming cost V 6 bases and J 5 bases, with 12 bases left between them. DNA of the CDR3: TGTGCCAGCAGCACGAGACGGGGAGATACGCAGTATCTT. Amino acids: CASSTRRGDTQYL.

The chain joins TRBV6-6 to TRBJ2-5, with 10 bases fitting TRBD1. The DNA matches TRBJ2-7 better at its end, which makes the J call doubtful. CDR3 length: 14 amino acids. The germline V gene has CDR1 MNHNY and CDR2 SVGAGI (reference sequence). CDR3 amino acids: CASSTGTGAYEQYF. The CDR3 nucleotides read TGTGCCAGCAGTACCGGGACAGGGGCCTACGAGCAGTACTTC.